Below, 7 T cell receptor beta chains from the same sample are listed, as sequenced in a study of molecular identifiers for immune sequencing clone quantification (dated by TCRdb to the late 2010s). Libraries came from PCR. This sample was sequenced with a NextSeq 500. The public reads were reanalyzed by TCRdb: fastp trimming at Q25, MiXCR alignment, in-frame beta chains only. CDR3 protein sequences are deduplicated, and each keeps its most common genes and DNA. This sample lists 79,000 or so distinct CDR3 sequences; approximately 25% were detected once. The top ten clones comprise around 0.77% of the sample. The sequencing sample was made of naive CD8+ T cells from blood, with Jurkat cell RNA spiked in. The cell subset or site label here, explained by the study, means: FACS-sorted CD8+CD4-CCR7+CD45RA+ naive T cells. These receptors all come from a human donor in good health. Some libraries in this study had Jurkat cell RNA spiked in.

The rearrangement links TRBV10-3 to TRBJ2-7, with 7 bases aligning to TRBD2. The ends lost 6 bases at V and 4 bases at J; junction bases unmatched: 12. CDR3 length equals 15 residues. Germline CDR1 and CDR2: ENHRY and SYGVKD. CDR3 residues: CAIRFGGTGIYEQYF. In DNA form, the CDR3 reads TGTGCCATCAGGTTCGGGGGGACGGGAATTTACGAGCAGTACTTC.

The chain combines TRBV19 with TRBJ1-1; D is ambiguous. The V end lost 1 base, the J end lost 3 bases, and 12 bases lay between the germline ends. CDR1 and CDR2 from the germline V gene are LNHDA and SQIVND (reference sequence). CDR3 size: 15 residues. The CDR3 is CASSIVLGIYTEAFF. The CDR3 bases are TGTGCCAGTAGTATAGTGCTAGGGATCTACACTGAAGCTTTCTTT.

This chain joins TRBV10-2 and TRBJ2-2; 10 bases agree with TRBD2. The germline V gene encodes CDR1 WSHSY and CDR2 SAAADI. This CDR3 has 18 residues. With V trimmed by 7 bases and J by 4 bases, 15 bases remained unmatched. The CDR3 loop is CASKYQSGRGGGTGELFF. CDR3 DNA sequence: TGCGCCAGCAAGTATCAGAGCGGGAGGGGTGGGGGCACCGGGGAGCTGTTTTTT.

This clonotype was counted only a few times. The genes are TRBV6-4 and TRBJ1-6; D is unresolved. Germline values: CDR1 MRHNA, CDR2 SNTAGT. CDR3 size: 13 residues. V was shortened by 3 bases and J by 7 bases, with 7 bases between the two germline ends. The CDR3 sequence: CASSEGNNSPLHF. CDR3 nucleotides: TGTGCCAGCAGTGAAGGTAACAATTCACCCCTCCACTTT.

A note on this clonotype: A read error may explain this, as a much larger clone is one base away. The CDR3 DNA follows: TGTGCCAGCAGCACGCGAAAGCCTGGGGAGCTGTTTTTT. This sequence encodes CASSTRKPGELFF. The chain uses TRBV7-3 and TRBJ2-2; D gene unclear. V was cut by 5 bases and J by 8 bases, with 12 bases left in between. CDR1 SGHTA and CDR2 FQGTGA come from the germline V gene. The CDR3 has 13 amino acids.

This clonotype showed up just a few times. This may stem from a read error, because a much larger clone lies one nucleotide away. The V call is TRBV20-1, the J call TRBJ2-3; TRBD2 aligns across 8 bases. Trimming took 6 bases from V and 2 from J; bases not matched to a gene: 10. CDR1 is DFQATT and CDR2 is SNEGSKA in the germline V gene (reference sequence). The CDR3 is 15 residues long. The CDR3: CSASRRGANTDTQYF. CDR3 nucleotide sequence: TGCAGTGCCTCACGGCGGGGGGCTAACACAGATACGCAGTATTTT.

Many counts were recorded for this clonotype. For the CDR3, the DNA is TGTGCCAGTAGTCCGACGGGACAGGGGAACTATGGCTACACCTTC. Translating gives CASSPTGQGNYGYTF. V is TRBV19 and J is TRBJ1-2; 10 nucleotides match TRBD1. The germline V gene encodes CDR1 LNHDA and CDR2 SQIVND (reference sequence). The CDR3 spans 15 residues. The V gene end was trimmed by 5 bases and the J gene end by 2 bases; junction bases not matched to a gene: 5.